The sequence of this TCR beta chain was determined in a study of tumor-infiltrating T cells and Merkel cell polyomavirus. Study at large: CD8+ T cells recognized the Merkel cell polyomavirus KLL epitope. Broader study findings: A roughly 1.7-18% tumor fraction of KLL-specific T cells predicted better MCC-specific survival than 0-0.14%.

This clone was seen only once. Its antigen is still unknown. Every patient's tumor was robustly positive for Merkel cell polyomavirus Large T antigen on immunohistochemistry. The repertoire was sequenced with immunoSEQ multiplex PCR; TCRdb's copy has only in-frame clones and lacks some. This sample has 24,000 or so clones, with nearly 90% found just once. Sequenced sample: lymph node tissue. This receptor was identified in a man aged 50-60 years with Merkel cell carcinoma.

The CDR3: CAVLGRGSSNQPQHF. The CDR3 region has the DNA TGTGCAGTTCTCGGGAGGGGATCAAGCAATCAGCCCCAGCATTTT. The gene calls are TRBV6-1 and TRBJ1-5; weak D call: TRBD1 (5 bases). Germline CDR1 is MNHNS and CDR2 is SASEGT. The CDR3 consists of 15 residues.